The T cell receptor (beta chain) described here comes from a study of PD-1 blockade in mismatch repair-deficient tumors. This clone is deemed medium-sized. Sequencing was performed with immunoSEQ multiplex PCR; in TCRdb, only in-frame clones are kept and a portion is missing. The sample consists of approximately 16,000 clones, roughly 83% of them appearing once. With 0 bases clipped from V and 0 bases from J, the junction kept 2 bases outside the gene matches. The CDR3 is 15 amino acids. CDR1 LGHNA and CDR2 YNFKEQ come from the germline V gene. The TCR sequence derives from an adult with mismatch repair-deficient cancer. The chain employs TRBV4-2 and TRBJ2-7; 7 bases fit TRBD1. The sample consisted of PBMCs, taken before pembrolizumab treatment. The CDR3 loop reads CASSQDGDSSYEQYF. The DNA for the CDR3 is TGTGCCAGCAGCCAAGATGGGGACAGCTCCTACGAGCAGTACTTC.